These 27 T cell receptor beta chains originate from one sample sequenced in a study of cytomegalovirus exposure and HLA in healthy donors. With 60 Vbeta and 13 Jbeta primers, the PCR was carried out. Assay: immunoSEQ multiplex PCR; the TCRdb copy retains only in-frame clones and omits some. The sample has more than 80,000 clones, 78% seen once; the top ten hold approximately 4%. The sequencing input was PBMCs. The receptor source for this set is a woman between 40 and 55 years old in good health and CMV-seropositive.

The genes are TRBV6-1 and TRBJ1-1; D may be TRBD1 (6 bases). The ends were cut back, 1 base at V and 6 bases at J, with 12 bases in the middle. The CDR3 extends over 14 amino acids. The germline V gene has CDR1 MNHNS and CDR2 SASEGT. The CDR3: CASSEEGWTAEAFF. The CDR3 DNA reads as TGTGCCAGCAGTGAAGAGGGGTGGACAGCTGAAGCTTTCTTT.

This chain joins TRBV6-1 and TRBJ2-5; D remains ambiguous. The length of the CDR3 is 15 residues. V lost 1 base to trimming and J lost 1 base, with 10 bases between them. The germline V gene has CDR1 MNHNS and CDR2 SASEGT. The CDR3 sequence is CASSEVLGRQETQYF. The CDR3 nucleotides read TGTGCCAGCAGTGAAGTTTTGGGCCGCCAAGAGACCCAGTACTTC.

This sequence joins TRBV18 and TRBJ2-1, with 11 nucleotides matching TRBD2. The V segment lost 0 bases and the J segment 4 bases; nucleotides outside the gene matches: 2. The CDR3 runs 16 residues. The germline V gene has CDR1 KGHSH and CDR2 LQKENI. CDR3 sequence: CASSPPGLADYNEQFF. The DNA for the CDR3 is TGTGCCAGCTCACCACCGGGACTAGCGGATTACAATGAGCAGTTCTTC.

This sequence joins TRBV29-1 and TRBJ2-3, with TRBD2 matching over 11 bases. This CDR3 has 14 residues. The germline CDR1 and CDR2 sequences are SQVTM and ANQGSEA. V was pared by 6 bases and J by 0 bases, with 2 bases of the junction left unmatched. The CDR3 DNA sequence: TGCAGCGTCCGGACTAGCGGGAGCACAGATACGCAGTATTTT. It translates to CSVRTSGSTDTQYF.

In nucleotides, the CDR3 is TGTGCCAGCAGAACATGGGGCCAGGGAAAGGAGCAGTACTTC. Protein sequence: CASRTWGQGKEQYF. The chain uses TRBV27 and TRBJ2-7, with TRBD1 as a possible D gene (5 bases). CDR3 length: 14 residues. The V end was cut by 6 bases, the J end by 7 bases, with 19 bases between. Germline CDR1 and CDR2: MNHEY and SMNVEV (reference sequence).

This clone was counted only a few times. The genes are TRBV28 and TRBJ2-3; 7 bases agree with TRBD2. This CDR3 is 14 amino acids long. Trimming at V came to 8 bases and at J to 2 bases, leaving 7 bases not matched to a gene. Germline V gene sequence: CDR1 MDHEN, CDR2 SYDVKM. The CDR3 spells CASGLAGLTDTQYF. The CDR3 DNA is TGTGCCAGCGGATTAGCGGGTCTCACAGATACGCAGTATTTT. Combining the CDR3 with reference TRBV28 and TRBJ2-3 gives the whole variable domain DVKVTQSSRYLVKRTGEKVFLECVQDMDHENMFWYRQDPGLGLRLIYFSYDVKMKEKGDIPEGYSVSREKKERFSLILESASTNQTSMYLCASGLAGLTDTQYFGPGTRLTVL.

For the CDR3, the DNA is TGCGCCAGCAGCCACCCGGGACAGGGTACTTGCGAGCAGTACTTC. Amino acid sequence: CASSHPGQGTCEQYF. V gene TRBV4-1 combines with J gene TRBJ2-7; TRBD1 matches 9 bases. The junction had 9 bases not matched to a gene; V was cut back by 3 bases and J by 6 bases. Per the germline V gene, CDR1 is MGHRA and CDR2 is YSYEKL. CDR3 size: 15 residues.

The J gene is TRBJ1-4, the V gene TRBV6-6; a possible D gene is TRBD1 (6 bases). CDR1 and CDR2 from the germline V gene are MNHNY and SVGAGI (reference sequence). V dropped 5 bases and J dropped 7 bases, with 8 bases sitting between them. This CDR3 spans 12 amino acids. The CDR3 sequence: CASSTGFEKLFF. In nucleotides, the CDR3 is TGTGCCAGCAGTACAGGGTTTGAAAAACTGTTTTTT.

This chain connects TRBV18 to TRBJ1-5; 12 nucleotides agree with TRBD1. Germline V gives CDR1 KGHSH, CDR2 LQKENI. J gave up 3 bases and V 5 bases, and 5 bases lay outside the gene matches. This CDR3 comprises 16 residues. The CDR3 DNA follows: TGTGCCAGCTCATTAGGGACAGGGGGCGTCAATCAGCCCCAGCATTTT. Translation gives CASSLGTGGVNQPQHF.

This rearrangement joins TRBV6-6 to TRBJ2-1; 10 bases line up with TRBD2. The CDR3 has 15 amino acids. The ends lost 5 bases at V and 3 bases at J; junction bases unmatched: 4. Germline assignment: CDR1 MNHNY and CDR2 SVGAGI (reference sequence). The CDR3 DNA reads as TGTGCCAGCAGTATTGGACTAGCGGACTACAATGAGCAGTTCTTC. Translation: CASSIGLADYNEQFF.

This clone was found once. The chain carries TRBV27 and TRBJ2-2; 13 bases fit TRBD2. Germline values: CDR1 MNHEY, CDR2 SMNVEV (reference sequence). V trimming: 3 bases; J trimming: 5 bases; junction bases outside the gene matches: 9. CDR3 length equals 18 residues. The CDR3 coding sequence is TGTGCCAGCAGTTTTAGAGGACTAGCGGGAGAGGAGACCGGGGAGCTGTTTTTT. Amino acid sequence: CASSFRGLAGEETGELFF.

V gene TRBV5-6 combines with J gene TRBJ2-5, with 7 bases identical to TRBD2. This CDR3 contains 11 residues. Germline V gene data show CDR1 as SGHDT and CDR2 as YYEEEE. Unmatched junction bases numbered 7, after V lost 6 bases and J lost 11 bases. The CDR3 spells CASIGTKEQYF. The CDR3 DNA sequence: TGTGCCAGCATTGGGACTAAAGAGCAGTACTTC.

The gene calls are TRBV6-1 and TRBJ1-5; no reliable D call. Between the trimmed V and J ends, which lost 3 bases and 9 bases, there was a span of 12 bases. The CDR3 contains 13 residues. CDR1 and CDR2 (germline): MNHNS, SASEGT. DNA of the CDR3: TGTGCCAGCAGTGAGGGCAGAACCTGGCCCCAGCATTTT. Translating it yields CASSEGRTWPQHF.

This clone occurred once. This chain uses TRBV6-4 with TRBJ2-3; 12 positions match TRBD2. The CDR3 extends over 16 amino acids. V shed 2 bases and J 2 bases; nucleotides not matched to a gene: 2. Germline CDR1 is MRHNA and CDR2 is SNTAGT. The CDR3 DNA reads as TGTGCCAGCAGTGACCTAGCGGGAGGGAACACAGATACGCAGTATTTT. It yields the protein CASSDLAGGNTDTQYF.

The chain employs TRBV29-1 and TRBJ2-1, with D possibly TRBD2 on 5 matching bases. The CDR3 contains 15 residues. Germline CDR1 SQVTM, CDR2 ANQGSEA. V was pared by 6 bases and J by 1 base, with 16 bases between. In DNA form, the CDR3 reads TGCAGCGTCCCTCCCCGGGGAGTATCCTACAATGAGCAGTTCTTC. It specifies CSVPPRGVSYNEQFF.

There are a few counts of this clone. The V gene is TRBV2, the J gene TRBJ2-1; TRBD2 aligns across 10 bases. The CDR3 has 15 amino acids. V was pared by 5 bases and J by 6 bases, with 7 bases of the junction left unmatched. The germline gives CDR1 SNHLY, CDR2 FYNNEI. The CDR3 protein is CASSKGTSVTNEQFF. The CDR3 DNA is TGTGCCAGCAGTAAGGGGACTAGCGTAACCAATGAGCAGTTCTTC.

The chain is built from TRBV25-1 and TRBJ1-6, with TRBD1 identical over 7 bases. This CDR3 region has 15 residues. Germline V gives CDR1 MGHDK, CDR2 SYGVNS. V shed 6 bases, J shed 7 bases, and the junction held 9 bases outside the gene matches. CDR3 nucleotides: TGTGCCAGCAGGGCCGATCCGGGACAGAATTCACCCCTCCACTTT. As protein: CASRADPGQNSPLHF. Supplemented by reference TRBV25-1 and TRBJ1-6, the full variable domain reads EADIYQTPRYLVIGTGKKITLECSQTMGHDKMYWYQQDPGMELHLIHYSYGVNSTEKGDLSSESTVSRIRTEHFPLTLESARPSHTSQYLCASRADPGQNSPLHFGNGTRLTVT.

With respect to this clone: One end of the junction fails to match germline, which may point to a read error. The chain is built from TRBV27 and TRBJ2-5, with D hard to call. Germline V gives CDR1 MNHEY, CDR2 SMNVEV (reference sequence). CDR3 length: 14 amino acids. The CDR3 sequence is CSSAQSPIQETQYF. The CDR3 coding sequence is TGTTCCAGCGCACAATCTCCAATACAAGAGACCCAGTACTTC.

This clone has a single count. The V gene is TRBV21-1, the J gene TRBJ1-4. TRBV21-1 represents a pseudogene. This CDR3 has 16 amino acids. The CDR3 is CASSKERGTAGEKLFF. For the CDR3, the DNA is TGTGCCAGCAGCAAAGAGAGGGGTACCGCGGGGGAAAAACTGTTTTTT.

The chain employs TRBV7-2 and TRBJ2-2, with D possibly being TRBD2 (6 bases). The V end was cut by 5 bases, the J end by 2 bases, with 15 bases between. Germline V gene data show CDR1 as SGHTA and CDR2 as FQGNSA. The CDR3 covers 16 residues. The CDR3 DNA reads TGTGCCAGCAGCCCCCAAGTTGGGACTAACACCGGGGAGCTGTTTTTT. Amino acids: CASSPQVGTNTGELFF.

This clone has a single count. The chain recombines TRBV30 with TRBJ2-5, with D possibly matching TRBD2 (7 bases). There are 13 residues in the CDR3. V shed 4 bases and J shed 5 bases, with 14 bases lying between them. Germline V CDR1 and CDR2: GTSNPN, SVGIG (reference sequence). CDR3 protein: CAWTDRGGETQYF. The CDR3 nucleotides read TGTGCCTGGACGGATAGGGGGGGGGAGACCCAGTACTTC.

The DNA for the CDR3 is TGTGCCAGCACCCTTGACAGGGCTCAGCCCCAGCATTTT. Translating gives CASTLDRAQPQHF. The gene calls are TRBV2 and TRBJ1-5, with 7 bases fitting TRBD1. Germline V gene data show CDR1 as SNHLY and CDR2 as FYNNEI. The CDR3 covers 13 residues. With 7 bases clipped from V and 6 bases from J, the junction kept 6 bases outside the gene matches.

The V gene is TRBV27, the J gene TRBJ2-2, with 11 bases matching TRBD2. Germline CDR1 reads MNHEY; CDR2 reads SMNVEV (reference sequence). The length of the CDR3 is 14 residues. Trimming cost V 8 bases and J 4 bases; bases outside gene matches: 3. The CDR3 bases are TGTGCCAGCCGTCTAGCGGGAGGCACCGGGGAGCTGTTTTTT. Its translation is CASRLAGGTGELFF.

The chain links TRBV19 to TRBJ2-5; 8 bases match TRBD1. V lost 4 bases to trimming and J lost 2 bases; unmatched junction nucleotides: 3. Germline CDR1 LNHDA, CDR2 SQIVND (reference sequence). CDR3 length: 14 residues. The CDR3 DNA follows: TGTGCCAGTAGTACCCGGACAGGGCAAGAGACCCAGTACTTC. It is translated as CASSTRTGQETQYF.

This chain joins TRBV9 and TRBJ2-1, with TRBD2 identical over 8 bases. Germline assignment: CDR1 SGDLS and CDR2 YYNGEE. V was pared by 0 bases and J by 4 bases, with 3 bases of the junction left unmatched. The CDR3 runs to 15 residues. The CDR3 DNA is TGTGCCAGCAGCGTAGGGGCGGGAGGTTACAATGAGCAGTTCTTC. Its protein is CASSVGAGGYNEQFF.

The chain uses TRBV5-1 and TRBJ2-3; D unclear. The CDR3 consists of 13 residues. The germline gives CDR1 SGHRS, CDR2 YFSETQ. Trimming shortened V by 2 bases and J by 4 bases, and 8 bases separated the two germline ends. The chain's CDR3 is CASSFSTADTQYF. CDR3 nucleotide sequence: TGCGCCAGCAGCTTTTCAACGGCAGATACGCAGTATTTT.

V usage is TRBV7-8 and J usage is TRBJ1-2; TRBD1 matches 9 bases. The CDR3 extends over 15 amino acids. CDR1 is SGHVS, CDR2 FQNEAQ, per germline. With V trimmed by 7 bases and J by 8 bases, 14 bases remained unmatched. CDR3 DNA sequence: TGTGCCAGCACCAGCTCAGCCGGGACAGGGAGCGGCTACACCTTC. This sequence encodes CASTSSAGTGSGYTF.